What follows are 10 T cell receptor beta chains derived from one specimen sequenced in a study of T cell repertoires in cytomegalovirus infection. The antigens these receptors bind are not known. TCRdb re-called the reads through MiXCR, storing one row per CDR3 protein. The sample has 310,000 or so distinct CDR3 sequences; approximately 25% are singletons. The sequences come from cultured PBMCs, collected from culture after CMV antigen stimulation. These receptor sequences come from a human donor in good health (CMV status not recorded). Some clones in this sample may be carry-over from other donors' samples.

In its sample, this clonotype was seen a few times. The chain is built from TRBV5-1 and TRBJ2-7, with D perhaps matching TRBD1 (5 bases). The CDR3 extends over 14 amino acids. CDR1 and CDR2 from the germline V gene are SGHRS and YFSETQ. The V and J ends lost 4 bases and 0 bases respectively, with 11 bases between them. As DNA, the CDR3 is TGCGCCAGCAGCAAACAGGTAGACTCCTACGAGCAGTACTTC. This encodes CASSKQVDSYEQYF.

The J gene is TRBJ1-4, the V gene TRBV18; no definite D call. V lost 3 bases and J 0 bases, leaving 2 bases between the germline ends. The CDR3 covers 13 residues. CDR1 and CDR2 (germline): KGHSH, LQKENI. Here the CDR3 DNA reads TGTGCCAGCTCACCCTCAACTAATGAAAAACTGTTTTTT. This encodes CASSPSTNEKLFF.

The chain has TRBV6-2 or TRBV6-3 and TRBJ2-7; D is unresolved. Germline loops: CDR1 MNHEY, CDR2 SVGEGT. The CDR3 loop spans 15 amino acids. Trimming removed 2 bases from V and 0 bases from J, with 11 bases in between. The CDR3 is CASSYRADRSYEQYV. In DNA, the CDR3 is TGTGCCAGCAGTTACCGGGCAGACCGCTCCTACGAGCAGTACGTC.

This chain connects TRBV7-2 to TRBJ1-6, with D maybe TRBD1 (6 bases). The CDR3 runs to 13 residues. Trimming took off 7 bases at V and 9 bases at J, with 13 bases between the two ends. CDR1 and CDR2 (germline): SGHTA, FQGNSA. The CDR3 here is CASKNRDRSPLHF. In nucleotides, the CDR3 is TGTGCCAGCAAGAACAGGGATCGTTCACCCCTCCACTTT. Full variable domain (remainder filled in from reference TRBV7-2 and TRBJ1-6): GAGVSQSPSNKVTEKGKDVELRCDPISGHTALYWYRQSLGQGLEFLIYFQGNSAPDKSGLPSDRFSAERTGGSVSTLTIQRTQQEDSAVYLCASKNRDRSPLHFGNGTRLTVT.

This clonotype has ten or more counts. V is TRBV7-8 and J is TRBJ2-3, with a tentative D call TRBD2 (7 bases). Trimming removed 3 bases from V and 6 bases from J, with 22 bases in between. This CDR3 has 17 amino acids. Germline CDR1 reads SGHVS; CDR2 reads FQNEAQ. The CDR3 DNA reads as TGTGCCAGCAGCTTTAGAGGGGGGGGCACCCGACGGGATACGCAGTATTTT. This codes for CASSFRGGGTRRDTQYF.

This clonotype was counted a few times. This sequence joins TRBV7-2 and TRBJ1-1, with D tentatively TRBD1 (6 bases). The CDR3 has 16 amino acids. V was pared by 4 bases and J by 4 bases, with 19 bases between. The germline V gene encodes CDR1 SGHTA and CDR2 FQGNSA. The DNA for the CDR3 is TGTGCCAGCAGCTCCGATGTTTATAGGGGGTTCACTGAAGCTTTCTTT. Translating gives CASSSDVYRGFTEAFF.

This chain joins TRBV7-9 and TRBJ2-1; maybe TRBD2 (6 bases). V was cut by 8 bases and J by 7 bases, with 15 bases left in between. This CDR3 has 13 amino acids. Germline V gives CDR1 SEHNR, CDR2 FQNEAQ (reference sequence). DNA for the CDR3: TGTGCCAGCGGCAAGGACGGGAGTAATGAGCAGTTCTTC. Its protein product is CASGKDGSNEQFF.

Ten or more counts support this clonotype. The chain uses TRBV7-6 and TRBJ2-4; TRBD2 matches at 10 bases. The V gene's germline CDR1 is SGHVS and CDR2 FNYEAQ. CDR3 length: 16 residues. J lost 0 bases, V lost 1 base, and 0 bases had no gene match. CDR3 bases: TGTGCCAGCAGCTTAGGACTAGCGGGAGCCAAAAACATTCAGTACTTC. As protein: CASSLGLAGAKNIQYF.

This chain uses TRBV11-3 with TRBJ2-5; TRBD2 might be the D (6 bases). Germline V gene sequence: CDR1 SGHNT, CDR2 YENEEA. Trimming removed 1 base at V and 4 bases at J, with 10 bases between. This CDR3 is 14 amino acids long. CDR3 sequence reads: CASSLGPGVETQYF. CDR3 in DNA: TGTGCCAGCAGCTTAGGCCCGGGAGTAGAGACCCAGTACTTC.

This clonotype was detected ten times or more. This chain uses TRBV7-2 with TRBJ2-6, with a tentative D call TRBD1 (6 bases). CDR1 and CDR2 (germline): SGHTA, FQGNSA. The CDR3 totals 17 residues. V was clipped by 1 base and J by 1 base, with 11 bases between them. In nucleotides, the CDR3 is TGTGCCAGCAGCTTAGGCAGGGGTTATTCTGGGGCCAACGTCCTGACTTTC. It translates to CASSLGRGYSGANVLTF.